These 29 T cell receptor beta chains came from one sample sequenced in a study of T cell repertoires in cytomegalovirus infection. Via MiXCR, TCRdb re-called the reads, giving one row per CDR3 protein. The sample yields 200,000 to 250,000 distinct CDR3 sequences, approximately 13% seen once. The specimen sequenced was PBMCs. The receptor source for this set is a human donor in good health (CMV status not recorded). Some clones in this sample may be carry-over from other donors' samples.

This clonotype was recorded once. The chain has TRBV18 and TRBJ2-2, with D perhaps TRBD2 (5 bases). The CDR3 consists of 14 residues. Trimming pared 2 bases from V and 7 bases from J, leaving 11 bases between. Germline CDR1 reads KGHSH; CDR2 reads LQKENI. CDR3 coding DNA: TGTGCCAGCTCACCAGACCTCGGGAACGGGGAGCTGTTTTTT. It specifies CASSPDLGNGELFF.

The V gene is TRBV7-9, the J gene TRBJ2-7; 7 nucleotides agree with TRBD1. Trimming took 4 bases from V and 0 from J; bases not matched to a gene: 6. There are 15 residues in the CDR3. Germline CDR1 is SEHNR and CDR2 is FQNEAQ (reference sequence). CDR3 in amino acids: CASSSQGRLSYEQYF. The CDR3 region has the DNA TGTGCCAGCAGCTCACAGGGGCGCCTCTCCTACGAGCAGTACTTC.

This clonotype was recorded many times. The chain employs TRBV7-9 and TRBJ2-7, with D uncertain. The CDR3 has 14 amino acids. The germline V gene has CDR1 SEHNR and CDR2 FQNEAQ (reference sequence). Trimming pared 0 bases from V and 5 bases from J, leaving 11 bases between. CDR3 in amino acids: CASSLALGIHEQYF. In DNA, the CDR3 is TGTGCCAGCAGCTTAGCGCTGGGGATACACGAGCAGTACTTC.

This clonotype was found many times. The gene calls are TRBV7-2 and TRBJ2-7; D possibly corresponds to TRBD2 (6 bases). V lost 7 bases to trimming and J lost 7 bases, with 26 bases between them. This CDR3 has 16 amino acids. From germline, CDR1 is SGHTA and CDR2 FQGNSA. The CDR3, as DNA: TGTGCCAGCAACCTAATGCCGGGACTCCCTCTGGGGGAGCAGTACTTC. Translating it yields CASNLMPGLPLGEQYF.

The V and J genes are TRBV29-1 and TRBJ1-1; D unresolved. V lost 8 bases to trimming and J lost 1 base, with 11 bases between them. The CDR3 covers 12 residues. Germline V gene lookup returns CDR1 SQVTM and CDR2 ANQGSEA. The CDR3 protein is CSLRTANTEAFF. The DNA of the CDR3 is TGCAGCCTAAGGACGGCGAACACTGAAGCTTTCTTT.

This clonotype showed up many times. The V call is TRBV28, the J call TRBJ1-2; the match to TRBD1 covers 9 bases. This CDR3 is built from 17 residues. Germline lookup yields CDR1 MDHEN and CDR2 SYDVKM. V dropped 5 bases and J dropped 4; count of bases not matched to a gene: 14. Here the CDR3 DNA reads TGTGCCAGCAGTCCGGGGACAGGGCGGGGGGGTGCCTATGGCTACACCTTC. Amino acid sequence: CASSPGTGRGGAYGYTF.

This chain joins TRBV19 and TRBJ2-5; TRBD2 aligns across 12 bases. The CDR3 spans 17 residues. Germline V CDR1 and CDR2: LNHDA, SQIVND (reference sequence). V gave up 3 bases and J gave up 1 base; unmatched junction bases: 6. The CDR3 sequence: CASSMGLAGYTQETQYF. The DNA for the CDR3 is TGTGCCAGTAGTATGGGACTAGCGGGCTATACCCAAGAGACCCAGTACTTC.

The gene calls are TRBV7-2 and TRBJ2-5; 9 nucleotides agree with TRBD1. CDR1 SGHTA and CDR2 FQGNSA come from the germline V gene. CDR3 length: 13 amino acids. V gave up 4 bases and J gave up 4 bases; unmatched junction bases: 1. For the CDR3, the DNA is TGTGCCAGCAGCTGGGGACAGGGAGAGACCCAGTACTTC. This sequence encodes CASSWGQGETQYF.

This clonotype appeared a few times. V gene TRBV29-1 combines with J gene TRBJ1-4; tentative D call: TRBD1 (5 bases). The CDR3 contains 13 residues. The V end lost 4 bases, the J end lost 8 bases, and 14 bases lay between the germline ends. Germline V gives CDR1 SQVTM, CDR2 ANQGSEA. CDR3 in DNA: TGCAGCGTTGGGACAAAACTTCGGGAAAAACTGTTTTTT. Translation gives CSVGTKLREKLFF.

J is TRBJ1-6 and V is TRBV20-1; D is unresolved. This CDR3 is built from 14 residues. From germline, CDR1 is DFQATT and CDR2 SNEGSKA (reference sequence). V dropped 6 bases and J dropped 9 bases, with 18 bases sitting between them. CDR3 sequence (DNA): TGCAGTGCCACGAGCCGAACTGGGCCTTCACCCCTCCACTTT. Residues: CSATSRTGPSPLHF.

Ten or more counts support this clonotype. The chain links TRBV7-8 to TRBJ2-3, with TRBD1 matching 12 bases. Germline CDR1 is SGHVS and CDR2 is FQNEAQ. This CDR3 region has 17 residues. V dropped 3 bases and J dropped 3; count of bases not matched to a gene: 7. The CDR3 protein is CASSFAGTGGGTDTQYF. In nucleotides, the CDR3 is TGTGCCAGCAGCTTCGCCGGGACAGGGGGCGGGACAGATACGCAGTATTTT.

This clonotype was counted many times. The gene calls are TRBV7-2 and TRBJ2-5; unclear D gene. V dropped 4 bases and J dropped 5 bases, with 17 bases sitting between them. The germline V gene has CDR1 SGHTA and CDR2 FQGNSA. This CDR3 contains 15 residues. For the CDR3, the DNA is TGTGCCAGCAGCTCTGCTTTGCGGCCTACGGAGACCCAGTACTTC. Translating gives CASSSALRPTETQYF.

The V and J genes are TRBV29-1 and TRBJ1-5; D is perhaps TRBD1 (6 bases). The germline gives CDR1 SQVTM, CDR2 ANQGSEA. The CDR3 is 12 residues long. V was pared by 4 bases and J by 5 bases, with 9 bases between. CDR3 DNA: TGCAGCGTTGTGGCAGGGGATCAGCCCCAGCATTTT. This encodes CSVVAGDQPQHF.

The chain is built from TRBV3-1 and TRBJ1-1, with a weak D call TRBD1 (6 bases). Per germline, CDR1 LGHDT and CDR2 YNNKEL (reference sequence). The V and J ends lost 0 bases and 1 base respectively, with 9 bases between them. The CDR3 is made up of 15 amino acids. The CDR3 nucleotides read TGTGCCAGCAGCCAAGAGGGGGCCGCGAACACTGAAGCTTTCTTT. Translating gives CASSQEGAANTEAFF.

The table lists this clonotype with a few counts. The chain recombines TRBV28 with TRBJ2-7, with TRBD1 matching over 8 bases. With V trimmed by 4 bases and J by 5 bases, 7 bases remained unmatched. CDR1 is MDHEN, CDR2 SYDVKM, per germline. This CDR3 spans 14 amino acids. The CDR3 sequence is CASSSDRVGDEQYF. The CDR3 coding sequence is TGTGCCAGCAGTTCGGACAGGGTGGGAGACGAGCAGTACTTC. The full variable domain, in which reference TRBV28 and TRBJ2-7 provide the parts outside the CDR3, is DVKVTQSSRYLVKRTGEKVFLECVQDMDHENMFWYRQDPGLGLRLIYFSYDVKMKEKGDIPEGYSVSREKKERFSLILESASTNQTSMYLCASSSDRVGDEQYFGPGTRLTVT.

The CDR3 spells CSARETVGRDESYTF. The DNA for the CDR3 is TGCAGTGCTAGAGAAACCGTGGGCCGAGATGAGAGCTACACCTTC. V usage is TRBV20-1 and J usage is TRBJ1-2; D ambiguous. From germline, CDR1 is DFQATT and CDR2 SNEGSKA (reference sequence). The CDR3 sequence is 15 residues long. Trimming left V 0 bases short and J 9 bases short, with 20 bases between.

The rearrangement uses TRBV20-1 and TRBJ2-3; D not certain. V was pared by 5 bases and J by 1 base, with 13 bases between. The CDR3 consists of 14 residues. From germline, CDR1 is DFQATT and CDR2 SNEGSKA (reference sequence). In DNA form, the CDR3 reads TGCAGTGCTGGCAGACTTTCTGGCACAGATACGCAGTATTTT. It is translated as CSAGRLSGTDTQYF.

This clonotype was seen at least ten times. This chain uses TRBV7-2 with TRBJ2-7, with a weak D call TRBD1 (6 bases). Germline CDR1 is SGHTA and CDR2 is FQGNSA. The length of the CDR3 is 14 residues. The V and J ends lost 5 bases and 3 bases respectively, with 14 bases between them. The CDR3 is CASSLTGQIYEQYF. Here the CDR3 DNA reads TGTGCCAGCAGCCTGACCGGACAGATCTACGAGCAGTACTTC.

This clonotype was seen a few times. The DNA for the CDR3 is TGTGCCACCAGTCACCCTAGCGGGGGGTCTGAGACCCAGTACTTC. It translates to CATSHPSGGSETQYF. The chain joins TRBV24-1 to TRBJ2-5; 11 bases align to TRBD2. The junction had 7 bases not matched to a gene; V was cut back by 6 bases and J by 5 bases. CDR3 length equals 15 residues. Germline V gene sequence: CDR1 KGHDR, CDR2 SFDVKD.

This clonotype came up a few times. V usage is TRBV7-9 and J usage is TRBJ1-5; D is unclear. The germline V gene has CDR1 SEHNR and CDR2 FQNEAQ (reference sequence). This CDR3 has 13 amino acids. V was clipped by 7 bases and J by 2 bases, with 9 bases between them. DNA for the CDR3: TGTGCCAGCACCAAAGAGGGCAATCAGCCCCAGCATTTT. Its translation: CASTKEGNQPQHF.

This clonotype occurred a few times. The CDR3 bases are TGTGCCAGTAGTATGGACGGACTAGCGGCCGAGGGGTACAATGAGCAGTTCTTC. It yields the protein CASSMDGLAAEGYNEQFF. V and J are TRBV19 and TRBJ2-1, with TRBD2 matching over 10 bases. V shed 3 bases and J 4 bases; nucleotides not matched to a gene: 12. CDR1 and CDR2 from the germline V gene are LNHDA and SQIVND (reference sequence). CDR3 length equals 18 residues.

The chain recombines TRBV30 with TRBJ1-1; D is uncertain. CDR3 size: 15 residues. Trimming cost V 1 base and J 0 bases, with 12 bases left between them. Per germline, CDR1 GTSNPN and CDR2 SVGIG (reference sequence). The CDR3: CAWSASNTLNTEAFF. For the CDR3, the DNA is TGTGCCTGGAGTGCCTCAAACACCCTGAACACTGAAGCTTTCTTT.

This clonotype was counted ten times or more. This chain connects TRBV27 to TRBJ2-2; 7 positions match TRBD2. Germline trimming cut 6 bases from V and 4 bases from J; bases unmatched to any gene: 5. In germline, CDR1 is MNHEY, CDR2 SMNVEV (reference sequence). The CDR3 covers 14 residues. The CDR3 DNA reads TGTGCCAGCAGAGGGCGGGGGAGCACCGGGGAGCTGTTTTTT. Amino acids: CASRGRGSTGELFF.

This clonotype has a count of ten or more. The V call is TRBV12-3 or TRBV12-4, the J call TRBJ2-5; the D is unclear. The CDR3 runs to 11 residues. Trimming took off 6 bases at V and 4 bases at J, with 6 bases between the two ends. The DNA for the CDR3 is TGTGCCAGCAGCTTCCGAGAGACCCAGTACTTC. Amino acids: CASSFRETQYF.

The V and J genes are TRBV12-3 or TRBV12-4 and TRBJ2-1; D ambiguous. Trimming removed 4 bases at V and 0 bases at J, with 10 bases between. The CDR3 length is 15 residues. For the CDR3, the DNA is TGTGCCAGCAGTTCCCAGCGCCGCTCCTACAATGAGCAGTTCTTC. It is translated as CASSSQRRSYNEQFF.

This clonotype was observed at least ten times. The V and J genes are TRBV6-2 or TRBV6-3 and TRBJ2-1; the match to TRBD1 covers 8 bases. This CDR3 is 12 amino acids long. The germline V gene encodes CDR1 MNHEY and CDR2 SVGEGT. The junction had 4 bases not matched to a gene; V was cut back by 5 bases and J by 10 bases. The CDR3 loop reads CASSADRGEQFF. CDR3 nucleotides: TGTGCCAGCAGTGCAGACAGGGGCGAGCAGTTCTTC.

V gene TRBV25-1 combines with J gene TRBJ1-2, with 9 bases identical to TRBD1. After removal of 3 bases from V and 6 bases from J, the junction contained 5 bases not matched to a gene. CDR1 MGHDK and CDR2 SYGVNS come from the germline V gene. This CDR3 has 14 amino acids. The CDR3: CASSELRDRDGYTF. In DNA, the CDR3 is TGTGCCAGCAGTGAGCTTAGGGACAGGGATGGCTACACCTTC.

This sequence joins TRBV9 and TRBJ1-1; 7 nucleotides agree with TRBD1. V dropped 4 bases and J dropped 10; count of bases not matched to a gene: 10. The CDR3 is 13 amino acids. CDR1 is SGDLS and CDR2 is YYNGEE in the germline V gene. The CDR3 DNA reads TGTGCCAGCAGCCGTGCAGGGGGGGGAGGAGCTTTCTTT. This gives the protein CASSRAGGGGAFF.

The table lists this clonotype with many counts. The CDR3 protein is CASRTGTSGLYEQYF. The CDR3 nucleotides are TGTGCCAGCAGAACCGGGACTAGCGGACTCTACGAGCAGTACTTC. The rearrangement uses TRBV6-2 or TRBV6-3 and TRBJ2-7, with 11 positions matching TRBD2. CDR1 and CDR2 (germline): MNHEY, SVGEGT. This CDR3 comprises 15 residues. V lost 6 bases and J lost 3; bases outside the gene matches: 7.